Below, 25 T cell receptor beta chains from the same sample are listed, as sequenced in a study of shared clonotypes between healthy human individuals. Sequencing was performed with immunoSEQ multiplex PCR; in TCRdb, only in-frame clones are kept and a portion is missing. Of some 1.5 million clones listed, 95% to 99% are singletons. Source material: naive CD4+ T cells sorted from blood. The subset denotes: CD45RA+ positively selected. The receptors were gathered from a young man in good health.

V is TRBV29-1 and J is TRBJ2-5, with 14 bases identical to TRBD2. This CDR3 contains 17 residues. Germline CDR1 is SQVTM and CDR2 is ANQGSEA. V lost 4 bases and J lost 4; bases outside the gene matches: 11. The CDR3 DNA sequence: TGCAGCGTTGTCGGCAGACTAGCGGGAGGGCCTCGAGAGACCCAGTACTTC. It translates to CSVVGRLAGGPRETQYF.

V and J are TRBV28 and TRBJ2-7; 7 positions match TRBD2. Unmatched junction bases numbered 2, after V lost 5 bases and J lost 1 base. The germline V gene has CDR1 MDHEN and CDR2 SYDVKM. The CDR3 spans 13 residues. DNA of the CDR3: TGTGCCAGCAGTCGGACTAGGTCCTACGAGCAGTACTTC. As protein: CASSRTRSYEQYF.

The chain is built from TRBV2 and TRBJ1-1; TRBD1 matches 9 bases. V was pared by 0 bases and J by 6 bases, with 5 bases of the junction left unmatched. CDR3 size: 15 residues. Germline V gene data show CDR1 as SNHLY and CDR2 as FYNNEI. CDR3 in amino acids: CASSEARDRASEAFF. The CDR3 bases are TGTGCCAGCAGTGAAGCAAGGGACAGGGCATCTGAAGCTTTCTTT.

This chain joins TRBV5-1 and TRBJ2-1; either TRBD1 or TRBD2 may supply D (5 bases each). The V gene lost 4 bases and the J gene lost 8 bases, with 16 bases spanning the gap. The CDR3 length is 14 residues. Germline CDR1 and CDR2: SGHRS and YFSETQ. CDR3 bases: TGCGCCAGCAGCGTGGGTGGGGCGGGCGATGAGCAGTTCTTC. It yields the protein CASSVGGAGDEQFF.

The sample holds one count of this clone. The V and J genes are TRBV7-6 and TRBJ2-3, with 8 positions matching TRBD2. Germline V gene sequence: CDR1 SGHVS, CDR2 FNYEAQ. The length of the CDR3 is 14 residues. The J segment lost 4 bases and the V segment lost 5 bases, leaving 5 bases of the junction unmatched. The CDR3 region has the DNA TGTGCCAGCAGCCTCGGGACTAGTTCAGATACGCAGTATTTT. Translation: CASSLGTSSDTQYF.

The chain joins TRBV7-2 to TRBJ2-5; D perhaps matches TRBD1 (5 bases). Per the germline V gene, CDR1 is SGHTA and CDR2 is FQGNSA. The CDR3 runs 14 residues. Between the trimmed V and J ends, which lost 3 bases and 2 bases, there was a span of 10 bases. As DNA, the CDR3 is TGTGCCAGCAGCTTCCAAGGACAACAAGAGACCCAGTACTTC. Amino acid sequence: CASSFQGQQETQYF.

In the case of this clone: This same CDR3 is encoded by further DNA sequences in the sample. Written as DNA, the CDR3 is TGTGCCAGCTCCCTGGACAGGGGACCAGATACGCAGTATTTT. It is translated as CASSLDRGPDTQYF. The rearrangement uses TRBV18 and TRBJ2-3; TRBD1 matches 9 bases. Germline assignment: CDR1 KGHSH and CDR2 LQKENI. V lost 6 bases to trimming and J lost 4 bases; unmatched junction nucleotides: 5. The CDR3 totals 14 residues.

V gene TRBV5-6 combines with J gene TRBJ2-7; 7 positions match TRBD1. Trimming at V came to 6 bases and at J to 7 bases, leaving 10 bases not matched to a gene. CDR1 is SGHDT and CDR2 is YYEEEE in the germline V gene. This CDR3 is 13 amino acids long. The CDR3 reads CASTLGSGGEQYF. Written as DNA, the CDR3 is TGTGCCAGCACCCTTGGCTCAGGGGGTGAGCAGTACTTC.

The count of this clone is one. This chain links TRBV7-6 with TRBJ1-5; D might be TRBD1 (5 bases). V lost 4 bases and J 6 bases, leaving 16 bases between the germline ends. The CDR3 contains 15 residues. Germline CDR1 reads SGHVS; CDR2 reads FNYEAQ. CDR3 in DNA: TGTGCCAGCAGCTCCCAGGCAGGGTTGGGTCAGCCCCAGCATTTT. Its translation: CASSSQAGLGQPQHF.

The chain combines TRBV27 with TRBJ2-3; 10 bases fit TRBD2. Germline V gene lookup returns CDR1 MNHEY and CDR2 SMNVEV (reference sequence). The CDR3 is 16 residues long. V lost 5 bases and J lost 0; bases outside the gene matches: 5. The CDR3 is CASSTRTSGSTDTQYF. For the CDR3, the DNA is TGTGCCAGCAGTACCCGGACTAGCGGAAGCACAGATACGCAGTATTTT.

The chain couples TRBV2 to TRBJ2-7; 10 nucleotides match TRBD1. The germline V gene has CDR1 SNHLY and CDR2 FYNNEI. Trimming removed 7 bases from V and 6 bases from J; junction bases left unmatched: 9. The CDR3 has 14 amino acids. The DNA for the CDR3 is TGTGCCAGCACCATCCGGGACAGGGGCGTCGAGCAGTACTTC. This translates into CASTIRDRGVEQYF.

The chain employs TRBV15 and TRBJ2-5, with D possibly matching TRBD1 (7 bases). The CDR3 contains 16 residues. Per the germline V gene, CDR1 is LNHNV and CDR2 is YYDKDF (reference sequence). Trimming left V 3 bases short and J 1 base short, with 15 bases between. CDR3 loop: CATSRDRMGGQETQYF. CDR3 DNA: TGTGCCACCAGCAGGGACAGGATGGGGGGCCAAGAGACCCAGTACTTC.

This chain uses TRBV2 with TRBJ2-1; 11 bases are shared with TRBD2. V shed 3 bases and J 11 bases; nucleotides not matched to a gene: 12. Germline lookup yields CDR1 SNHLY and CDR2 FYNNEI. The CDR3 covers 16 residues. CDR3 loop: CASSDSLAGVGPQQFF. The DNA of the CDR3 is TGTGCCAGCAGTGATTCACTAGCGGGAGTCGGGCCTCAGCAGTTCTTC.

J is TRBJ1-3 and V is TRBV2; D possibly corresponds to TRBD1 (6 bases). The CDR3 is 15 amino acids. Germline CDR1 is SNHLY and CDR2 is FYNNEI. V lost 2 bases to trimming and J lost 0 bases, with 8 bases between them. The CDR3 sequence is CASSELTGSGNTIYF. For the CDR3, the DNA is TGTGCCAGCAGTGAATTGACAGGCTCTGGAAACACCATATATTTT.

This chain links TRBV5-5 with TRBJ1-2; D might be TRBD1 (5 bases). This CDR3 is built from 12 residues. Germline V gives CDR1 SGHKS, CDR2 YYEKEE (reference sequence). The V end was cut by 1 base, the J end by 8 bases, with 9 bases between. Here the CDR3 DNA reads TGTGCCAGCAGCTTGAGGGGTAGCGGCTACACCTTC. The encoded protein is CASSLRGSGYTF.

The rearrangement uses TRBV18 and TRBJ1-2; TRBD1 matches at 8 bases. V lost 3 bases to trimming and J lost 0 bases; unmatched junction nucleotides: 6. The germline CDR1 and CDR2 sequences are KGHSH and LQKENI. This CDR3 comprises 16 residues. CDR3: CASSPRDRIANYGYTF. The CDR3 region has the DNA TGTGCCAGCTCACCTAGGGACAGGATAGCTAACTATGGCTACACCTTC.

This chain links TRBV7-2 with TRBJ1-4; D uncertain. The length of the CDR3 is 13 residues. Trimming shortened V by 3 bases and J by 8 bases, and 10 bases separated the two germline ends. Germline CDR1 SGHTA, CDR2 FQGNSA. The CDR3 DNA follows: TGTGCCAGCAGCTTTTCCGGTGGGGAAAAACTGTTTTTT. Translation gives CASSFSGGEKLFF.

To note about this clone: This sample includes further DNA sequences coding for the same CDR3. The chain recombines TRBV5-6 with TRBJ2-7; no definite D call. Germline CDR1 reads SGHDT; CDR2 reads YYEEEE. The CDR3 has 13 residues. Trimming removed 0 bases at V and 4 bases at J, with 8 bases between. The CDR3 nucleotides read TGTGCCAGCAGCTTGGGGCCAACGTACGAGCAGTACTTC. Translated, it gives CASSLGPTYEQYF.

The chain is built from TRBV5-5 and TRBJ2-7; 11 bases fit TRBD2. Germline trimming cut 5 bases from V and 3 bases from J; bases unmatched to any gene: 10. Germline V CDR1 and CDR2: SGHKS, YYEKEE (reference sequence). This CDR3 contains 16 residues. CDR3 DNA sequence: TGTGCCAGCAGGCCCGGGACTAGCGGCTACAACTACGAGCAGTACTTC. Encoded protein: CASRPGTSGYNYEQYF.

This chain links TRBV13 with TRBJ2-5; D not resolved. The CDR3 is made up of 12 amino acids. The germline V gene encodes CDR1 PRHDT and CDR2 FYEKMQ (reference sequence). V was shortened by 5 bases and J by 5 bases, with 9 bases between the two germline ends. The CDR3 DNA sequence: TGTGCCAGCAGCGTACTACTGGAGACCCAGTACTTC. It translates to CASSVLLETQYF.

The V gene is TRBV6-5, the J gene TRBJ2-7, with 7 bases aligning to TRBD1. CDR1 is MNHEY, CDR2 SVGAGI, per germline. J gave up 2 bases and V 5 bases, and 6 bases lay outside the gene matches. CDR3 length: 14 residues. CDR3 in amino acids: CASSVVGGPYEQYF. DNA of the CDR3: TGTGCCAGCAGTGTTGTAGGGGGCCCCTACGAGCAGTACTTC.

CDR3 sequence reads: CATGTTTNEKLFF. The CDR3 DNA reads as TGTGCCACCGGGACGACAACTAATGAAAAACTGTTTTTT. The chain recombines TRBV19 with TRBJ1-4, with D possibly TRBD1 on 5 matching bases. Germline V gene lookup returns CDR1 LNHDA and CDR2 SQIVND (reference sequence). CDR3 length: 13 residues. V was shortened by 10 bases and J by 0 bases, with 9 bases between the two germline ends.

This chain links TRBV29-1 with TRBJ2-7; 8 nucleotides align to TRBD1. CDR3 length: 13 amino acids. Germline V gene lookup returns CDR1 SQVTM and CDR2 ANQGSEA. V lost 4 bases and J lost 6; bases outside the gene matches: 8. The CDR3, as DNA: TGCAGCGTTGCCATCAGTCAGGGGGCCGAGCAGTACTTC. As protein: CSVAISQGAEQYF.

CDR3 sequence reads: CASSLERGRVWETQYF. CDR3 DNA sequence: TGTGCCAGCAGCTTAGAGAGGGGGCGCGTTTGGGAGACCCAGTACTTC. The chain joins TRBV11-2 to TRBJ2-5; 7 positions match TRBD1. In germline, CDR1 is SGHAT, CDR2 FQNNGV. The trim removed 0 bases at V and 5 bases at J, leaving 9 bases unmatched. This CDR3 is 16 amino acids long.

This chain joins TRBV29-1 and TRBJ1-2; the D is unclear. V shed 4 bases and J shed 5 bases, with 8 bases lying between them. CDR1 SQVTM and CDR2 ANQGSEA come from the germline V gene. The CDR3 extends over 11 amino acids. In nucleotides, the CDR3 is TGCAGCGTTGTGCGAATTTATGGCTACACCTTC. It encodes CSVVRIYGYTF.